This T cell receptor (beta chain) was captured in a study of blood T cell repertoires in COVID-19. The CDR3 sequence is 16 residues long. V dropped 0 bases and J dropped 0; count of bases not matched to a gene: 4. Germline V lookup: CDR1 MNHEY, CDR2 SMNVEV (reference sequence). This clone was seen a handful of times. This table comes from immunoSEQ multiplex PCR, and its TCRdb copy is limited to in-frame clones, with some not included. The sample holds a few hundred thousand clones, approximately 86% seen once. The source of this sequence is a woman between 50 and 59 years old who had recovered from COVID-19. Sample: PBMCs or T cells enriched from blood (not recorded which). The chain has TRBV27 and TRBJ1-1, with 7 positions matching TRBD1. CDR3 DNA: TGTGCCAGCAGTTTATCGGGGACAGTCATGAACACTGAAGCTTTCTTT. Translated: CASSLSGTVMNTEAFF.